Listed here are 26 T cell receptor beta chains from one sample, sequenced in a study of T cells in tuberculosis (dated by TCRdb to between 2018 and 2020). Libraries were prepared through the immunoSEQ multiplex PCR assay. This is the immuneACCESS table as TCRdb keeps it, with only in-frame sequences that have V and J called. A part of the clones is gone; compared with another copy, unresolved V genes explain less than half, and the rest is unexplained. The sample table lists about 34,000 clones, approximately 90% of them with a count of one. The ten most abundant clones make up about 2.4% of the sample. Sample time point, as interpreted from the label and publication: new active TB diagnosis, blood taken before or within 7 days of starting treatment. The sample in question was PBMCs, obtained at tuberculosis diagnosis. The receptors stem from an adult with tuberculosis.

The chain employs TRBV7-2 and TRBJ2-7; 11 bases agree with TRBD2. CDR1 SGHTA and CDR2 FQGNSA come from the germline V gene. V lost 1 base, J lost 1 base, and 0 bases stayed unmatched. The CDR3 has 15 residues. For the CDR3, the DNA is TGTGCCAGCAGCTTAGGGACTAGCGGGTCCTACGAGCAGTACTTC. This gives the protein CASSLGTSGSYEQYF. Combining the CDR3 with reference TRBV7-2 and TRBJ2-7 gives the whole variable domain GAGVSQSPSNKVTEKGKDVELRCDPISGHTALYWYRQSLGQGLEFLIYFQGNSAPDKSGLPSDRFSAERTGGSVSTLTIQRTQQEDSAVYLCASSLGTSGSYEQYFGPGTRLTVT.

The chain combines TRBV13 with TRBJ1-2, with 7 bases lining up with TRBD1. V lost 5 bases and J lost 6; bases outside the gene matches: 9. CDR3 length: 14 residues. The germline V gene encodes CDR1 PRHDT and CDR2 FYEKMQ (reference sequence). The CDR3 sequence is CASSQGGMRDGYTF. The CDR3 DNA reads TGTGCCAGCAGCCAGGGGGGAATGAGGGATGGCTACACCTTC.

This chain uses TRBV5-6 with TRBJ2-5; TRBD2 might be the D (5 bases). CDR1 is SGHDT and CDR2 is YYEEEE in the germline V gene. V gave up 3 bases and J gave up 2 bases, with 17 bases separating them. The CDR3 loop spans 16 amino acids. The CDR3 DNA follows: TGTGCCAGCAGCTCACGCACAAGGGCGGGTCAAGAGACCCAGTACTTC. It yields the protein CASSSRTRAGQETQYF.

This clone has a single count. This rearrangement joins TRBV10-2 to TRBJ2-3, with D unclear. V was trimmed by 3 bases and J by 4 bases, leaving 14 bases between them. Per the germline V gene, CDR1 is WSHSY and CDR2 is SAAADI. This CDR3 is built from 15 residues. CDR3 nucleotide sequence: TGCGCCAGCAGTGATGCTGCGAGAGATTCAGATACGCAGTATTTT. It encodes CASSDAARDSDTQYF.

The chain joins TRBV6-6 to TRBJ1-2; no firm D call. With 0 bases removed from V and 0 bases from J, the gap between germline ends came to 11 bases. CDR3 size: 16 residues. CDR1 and CDR2 (germline): MNHNY, SVGAGI (reference sequence). The CDR3 DNA reads as TGTGCCAGCAGTTACTCTCGGGTAGCGTCTAACTATGGCTACACCTTC. Translating it yields CASSYSRVASNYGYTF.

The chain has TRBV4-1 and TRBJ2-2; 8 bases fit TRBD2. Germline V lookup: CDR1 MGHRA, CDR2 YSYEKL. The V and J ends lost 4 bases and 0 bases, in that order; junction bases with no gene match: 13. This CDR3 has 19 residues. In DNA form, the CDR3 reads TGCGCCAGCAGCCCCGTAGTGAACCGCGGGGGGACGAACACCGGGGAGCTGTTTTTT. Translating it yields CASSPVVNRGGTNTGELFF.

The chain recombines TRBV7-2 with TRBJ2-3; 9 nucleotides agree with TRBD2. The CDR3 is 16 residues long. In germline, CDR1 is SGHTA, CDR2 FQGNSA. Germline trimming cut 5 bases from V and 0 bases from J; bases unmatched to any gene: 6. DNA of the CDR3: TGTGCCAGCAGCCCTATAGCGGGGGCCAGCACAGATACGCAGTATTTT. The encoded protein is CASSPIAGASTDTQYF.

The rearrangement joins TRBV10-1 to TRBJ2-3; 7 bases align to TRBD1. The CDR3 runs to 14 residues. Trimming removed 2 bases from V and 3 bases from J; junction bases left unmatched: 2. Per the germline V gene, CDR1 is WNHNN and CDR2 is SYGVQD (reference sequence). In nucleotides, the CDR3 is TGCGCCAGCAGTGAGACGACAGGGACAGATACGCAGTATTTT. It is translated as CASSETTGTDTQYF.

The chain couples TRBV28 to TRBJ1-4; no definite D call. CDR3 size: 15 residues. Trimming took 5 bases from V and 0 from J, leaving 10 bases between them. In germline, CDR1 is MDHEN, CDR2 SYDVKM. CDR3 sequence (DNA): TGTGCCAGCAGTACGGGAGGTGCAACTAATGAAAAACTGTTTTTT. It is translated as CASSTGGATNEKLFF.

This chain uses TRBV7-2 with TRBJ2-1; D perhaps matches TRBD2 (6 bases). Germline CDR1 SGHTA, CDR2 FQGNSA. This CDR3 has 15 amino acids. Trimming cost V 5 bases and J 1 base, with 12 bases left between them. The CDR3 spells CASSPDAGSYNEQFF. The DNA of the CDR3 is TGTGCCAGCAGCCCAGATGCGGGGTCCTACAATGAGCAGTTCTTC.

CDR3 in DNA: TGTGCCAGCAGCTCTGGGACACCCTACGAGCAGTACTTC. As protein: CASSSGTPYEQYF. The chain employs TRBV5-4 and TRBJ2-7, with TRBD1 as a possible D gene (6 bases). Trimming took off 3 bases at V and 2 bases at J, with 9 bases between the two ends. The CDR3 length is 13 residues. Germline V lookup: CDR1 SGHNT, CDR2 YYREEE (reference sequence).

The chain is built from TRBV2 and TRBJ2-7, with a weak D call TRBD1 (6 bases). Trimming shortened V by 3 bases and J by 3 bases, and 9 bases separated the two germline ends. CDR3 size: 13 residues. Germline-derived CDR1 and CDR2 are SNHLY and FYNNEI. The CDR3 coding sequence is TGTGCCAGCAGTGATGAAGGGGGCTACGAGCAGTACTTC. Translated: CASSDEGGYEQYF.

The chain is built from TRBV4-1 and TRBJ2-3; 9 bases are shared with TRBD2. The V and J ends lost 3 bases and 1 base, in that order; junction bases with no gene match: 2. Germline CDR1 MGHRA, CDR2 YSYEKL. This CDR3 contains 15 residues. The CDR3 DNA follows: TGCGCCAGCAGCCAGATAGCGGGGGGCACAGATACGCAGTATTTT. Translation gives CASSQIAGGTDTQYF.

The chain combines TRBV5-6 with TRBJ2-1; 8 nucleotides agree with TRBD2. V was clipped by 2 bases and J by 10 bases; unmatched bases: 5. The germline V gene encodes CDR1 SGHDT and CDR2 YYEEEE. The CDR3 covers 13 residues. CDR3 sequence (DNA): TGTGCCAGCAGCTTAGGACTAGCAGAGGAGCAGTTCTTC. Protein: CASSLGLAEEQFF.

The chain uses TRBV19 and TRBJ1-5; TRBD1 is a possible D gene (5 bases). CDR1 is LNHDA, CDR2 SQIVND, per germline (reference sequence). The CDR3 covers 15 residues. V lost 0 bases, J lost 4 bases, and 10 bases lay in between. CDR3 bases: TGTGCCAGTAGTATAGATAGGGGCCGTAATCAGCCCCAGCATTTT. Protein sequence: CASSIDRGRNQPQHF.

The gene calls are TRBV5-1 and TRBJ1-6; no firm D call. The CDR3 is 15 amino acids. V dropped 5 bases and J dropped 3 bases, with 12 bases sitting between them. CDR1 and CDR2 (germline): SGHRS, YFSETQ. DNA of the CDR3: TGCGCCAGCAGGGTGACTGCAGACTATAATTCACCCCTCCACTTT. Translated, it gives CASRVTADYNSPLHF.

The chain couples TRBV7-2 to TRBJ2-7; D is possibly TRBD2 (5 bases). V was clipped by 5 bases and J by 4 bases, with 9 bases between them. The CDR3 sequence is 12 residues long. Germline V gene data show CDR1 as SGHTA and CDR2 as FQGNSA. This CDR3 reads CASSKRLYEQYF. For the CDR3, the DNA is TGTGCCAGCAGCAAGCGGTTGTACGAGCAGTACTTC. Combining the CDR3 with reference TRBV7-2 and TRBJ2-7 gives the whole variable domain GAGVSQSPSNKVTEKGKDVELRCDPISGHTALYWYRQSLGQGLEFLIYFQGNSAPDKSGLPSDRFSAERTGGSVSTLTIQRTQQEDSAVYLCASSKRLYEQYFGPGTRLTVT.

The rearrangement links TRBV12-5 to TRBJ2-1; D is undetermined. Germline V gives CDR1 LGHNT, CDR2 FRNRAP. The CDR3 totals 12 residues. Trimming removed 0 bases from V and 7 bases from J, with 4 bases in between. CDR3: CASGLVGNEQFF. The CDR3 coding sequence is TGTGCTAGTGGTTTGGTCGGGAATGAGCAGTTCTTC.

The chain recombines TRBV12-5 with TRBJ2-7; 9 bases fit TRBD2. The CDR3 loop spans 15 amino acids. J was trimmed by 2 bases and V by 2 bases; bases with no gene match: 4. Germline V gene data show CDR1 as LGHNT and CDR2 as FRNRAP. The CDR3 DNA reads TGTGCTAGTGGTTTGAAGACTAGCGGAACCTACGAGCAGTACGTC. It yields the protein CASGLKTSGTYEQYV.

Only a few counts were recorded for this clone. Sequence at one end of the junction differs from germline and may be a read error. The CDR3 sequence: CASTDGGSSGGPNEQFF. CDR3 bases: TGTGCCAGCACTGACGGAGGGTCTAGCGGGGGCCCGAATGAGCAGTTCTTC. The chain couples TRBV6-4 to TRBJ2-1; 10 bases are a match to TRBD2. This CDR3 has 17 residues. The germline V gene has CDR1 MRHNA and CDR2 SNTAGT.

The chain joins TRBV10-1 to TRBJ1-5, with TRBD1 matching over 8 bases. The CDR3 consists of 12 residues. Germline V lookup: CDR1 WNHNN, CDR2 SYGVQD (reference sequence). V shed 10 bases, J shed 4 bases, and the junction held 3 bases outside the gene matches. CDR3 nucleotides: TGCGCCACCGGACAGGGAAATCAGCCCCAGCATTTT. This sequence encodes CATGQGNQPQHF.

The chain carries TRBV19 and TRBJ1-1, with D maybe TRBD1 (5 bases). This CDR3 contains 14 residues. Germline V gives CDR1 LNHDA, CDR2 SQIVND (reference sequence). The V end was cut by 7 bases, the J end by 4 bases, with 16 bases between. The CDR3 DNA reads as TGTGCCAGTAAAGGGACTTACCTAGGCACTGAAGCTTTCTTT. Amino acids: CASKGTYLGTEAFF.

This clone was seen a single time. V and J are TRBV4-1 and TRBJ2-1; 10 positions agree with TRBD1. J was trimmed by 8 bases and V by 0 bases; bases with no gene match: 7. This CDR3 spans 16 amino acids. Germline V lookup: CDR1 MGHRA, CDR2 YSYEKL. CDR3 region: CASSQEEGQGWDEQFF. DNA of the CDR3: TGCGCCAGCAGCCAAGAGGAGGGACAGGGGTGGGATGAGCAGTTCTTC.

The CDR3 DNA follows: TGTGCCAGCAGCGGCGGGACCGGCTACGAGCAGTACTTC. Protein sequence: CASSGGTGYEQYF. The V gene is TRBV5-6, the J gene TRBJ2-7, with D perhaps matching TRBD2 (6 bases). CDR3 length: 13 residues. The germline CDR1 and CDR2 sequences are SGHDT and YYEEEE. V was cut by 4 bases and J by 3 bases, with 11 bases left in between.

The V and J genes are TRBV2 and TRBJ1-4; D unclear. CDR1 is SNHLY, CDR2 FYNNEI, per germline. The CDR3 loop spans 12 amino acids. V gave up 1 base and J gave up 10 bases, with 7 bases separating them. CDR3 bases: TGTGCCAGCAGTGAAGACAGTGGAAAACTGTTTTTT. Amino acids: CASSEDSGKLFF.

This chain links TRBV28 with TRBJ1-2; TRBD1 is a possible D gene (5 bases). The ends were cut back, 0 bases at V and 1 base at J, with 12 bases in the middle. The CDR3 extends over 16 amino acids. CDR1 is MDHEN, CDR2 SYDVKM, per germline. The CDR3 spells CASSLWGGGVNYGYTF. For the CDR3, the DNA is TGTGCCAGCAGTTTATGGGGCGGAGGGGTTAACTATGGCTACACCTTC.